Listed here is a single T cell receptor (beta chain). Its antigen is undetermined. This record belongs to a study of shared clonotypes between healthy human individuals. Study-level points and caveats: A handful of donors shared about 5% of their naive CD4 clonotypes.

Memory CD4+ cells were the fraction left after CD45RA+ naive selection. The repertoire was sequenced with immunoSEQ multiplex PCR; TCRdb's copy has only in-frame clones and lacks some. This table has approximately 2.5 million clones, more than 90% appearing once. There are 13 residues in the CDR3. V was pared by 6 bases and J by 3 bases, with 9 bases between. Germline V gene sequence: CDR1 MNHEY, CDR2 SVGAGI. This clonotype was obtained from a man in his late teens or twenties in good health. The sample consisted of naive CD4+ T cells sorted from blood. The subset was: CD45RA+ positively selected. This sequence joins TRBV6-5 and TRBJ1-5, with D possibly matching TRBD1 (6 bases). CDR3 sequence reads: CASRGTHNQPQHF. In DNA form, the CDR3 reads TGTGCCAGCAGAGGGACACACAATCAGCCCCAGCATTTT.